This TCR beta chain was sequenced for a study of blood T cell repertoires in COVID-19. About the research overall: COVID-19 samples from acute and convalescent phases originated in the United States, Italy and Spain. Sample material is recorded as cDNA or gDNA derived from T cells, B-cell-depleted T cells, or PBMCs.

Produced via immunoSEQ multiplex PCR; TCRdb's table is partial and in-frame only. The data contain 120,000 to 150,000 clones, 70% to 85% of them seen just once; the ten biggest clones take up approximately 4%. CDR1 is MDHEN and CDR2 is SYDVKM in the germline V gene. The ends were cut back, 3 bases at V and 4 bases at J, with 11 bases in the middle. The CDR3 loop spans 14 amino acids. J is TRBJ2-3 and V is TRBV28; TRBD2 is a possible D gene (6 bases). Sequencing used peripheral blood. This TCR came from a man aged 60 to 69 with acute or convalescent COVID-19. DNA of the CDR3: TGTGCCAGCAGTTTTGCGGGGTTGGCAGATACGCAGTATTTT. It translates to CASSFAGLADTQYF.